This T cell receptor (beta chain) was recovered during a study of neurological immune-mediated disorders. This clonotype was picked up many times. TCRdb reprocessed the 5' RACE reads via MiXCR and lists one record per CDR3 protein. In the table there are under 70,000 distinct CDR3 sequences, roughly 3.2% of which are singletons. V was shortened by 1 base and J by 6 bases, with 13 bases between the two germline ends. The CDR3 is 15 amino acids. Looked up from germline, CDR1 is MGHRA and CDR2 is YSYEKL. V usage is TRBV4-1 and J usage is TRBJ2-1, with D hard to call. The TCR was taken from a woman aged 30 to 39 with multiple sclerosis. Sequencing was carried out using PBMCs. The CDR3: CASSQGDWRGNEQFF. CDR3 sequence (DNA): TGCGCCAGCAGCCAAGGCGATTGGAGAGGCAATGAGCAGTTCTTC.